This record looks at one T cell receptor beta chain sequence and its context. In its sample, this clonotype was seen a few times. Its antigen specificity is not known. Base qualities were left out, and no much larger clone turns up one base away. Relative to germline, V is missing 3 bases and J is missing 5 bases, with 11 bases of the junction outside any gene match. Including cysteine and phenylalanine, the CDR3 has 16 amino acids. CDR3 DNA only is kept here, 48 bases in frame from base 1. The germline V gene specifies SGHRS as CDR1 and YFSETQ as CDR2. This specimen comes from a study of response to subunit inactivated influenza vaccine (dated by TCRdb to 2016 to 2019). In terms of the full investigation: Deep quantitative T cell receptor repertoire profiling was used in the study to track responses to a trivalent subunit inactivated influenza vaccine.

Libraries were made using RT-PCR. Sequenced using an Illumina HiSeq 2500. TCRdb ran its own pipeline on the public reads, namely fastp trimming at Q25 and MiXCR clone calling, and kept in-frame beta chains. Each CDR3 protein appears once, grouped with its most common genes and DNA. Present in this sample are 500,000 to 700,000 distinct CDR3 sequences, approximately 20% of which were seen just once. The top ten clones comprise roughly 2.8% of the sample. Study-wide findings and limitations: The authors suggested that each seasonal influenza vaccination may recruit only a limited number of new T cells.

In addition, the sample was reused for a study of T cells expressing NK-cell markers. Looking at the second paper: 5'RACE template switching, by which a universal primer site and unique molecular identifiers were added, was used to make TCR beta cDNA libraries. About 8 donors provided sorted CD3+CD56+NKG2C+, CD3+CD56+NKG2C- and CD3+CD56-NKG2C+ T-cell subsets, whose TCR beta-chain repertoires were profiled. Of the eight sequenced donors, seven were found to be HCMV-seropositive and one was found to be HCMV-seronegative. To restrict sorting to alphabetaTCR-expressing T cells, an anti-gammadeltaTCR antibody was added in several experiments. In roughly six donors, the dominant CD3+CD56+NKG2C+ clonotypes were among the top 10 CD8+ clonotypes and accounted for about 1.0-7.5% of CD8+ T cells. Those dominant clonotypes were again the most abundant among CD3+CD56-NKG2C+ cells in several donors, at about 28.3-65%. Whether the expanded NKG2C-expressing T cell clones were specific for HCMV antigens remained unclear. The eight sequenced donors were randomly selected healthy volunteers, three men and five women. To determine HCMV serostatus, a commercial ELISA kit was used to detect HCMV-specific IgG in serum. Peripheral blood mononuclear cells were isolated from blood by Ficoll density gradient centrifugation. Magnetic immunoseparation with Miltenyi isolation kits was used to isolate CD4+ and CD8+ T cells from PBMC. Priming for cDNA synthesis came from the TCR beta constant segment, and two successive PCR amplification steps followed. The libraries were sequenced on Illumina HiSeq 2000/2500, MiSeq or NextSeq, producing 2 x 150 bp reads. MIGEC handled demultiplexing of the reads and grouping by UMI, while MiTCR was used to assemble and quantify clonotypes. To remove erroneous sequences, TCR cDNA sequences were retained only when supported by two or more reads. The tcR package was used for downstream repertoire analysis, and clonotypes were matched between fractions using CDR3 nucleotide sequence together with V segment. VDJmatch was used to annotate antigen specificity against VDJdb, with one amino acid substitution in CDR3 permitted.

The clonotype originates from a man aged 45 to 65 who received an inactivated influenza vaccine. Donor details come from another sample of the same person, matched by shared clones. This specimen was CD4+ T cells sorted from PBMCs, taken roughly 13 days after vaccination. This chain joins TRBV5-1 to TRBJ2-1; the central 7 bases match TRBD2. The CDR3 has the sequence CASSSAFGGGDNEQFF. The sequenced DNA: TGCGCCAGCAGCTCTGCCTTCGGTGGGGGGGACAATGAGCAGTTCTTC. The variable domain in full, with residues beyond the CDR3 obtained from the reference TRBV5-1 and TRBJ2-1 genes, is KAGVTQTPRYLIKTRGQQVTLSCSPISGHRSVSWYQQTPGQGLQFLFEYFSETQRNKGNFPGRFSGRQFSNSRSEMNVSTLELGDSALYLCASSSAFGGGDNEQFFGPGTRLTVL.